This T cell receptor (beta chain) was sequenced during a study of cytomegalovirus exposure and HLA in healthy donors. Findings and caveats of the study: Specific recognition of CMV antigens was confirmed in vitro for a few chains (all CMV-associated). Likely technical artifact: a cluster of highly shared sequence variants.

V shed 6 bases and J shed 4 bases, with 15 bases lying between them. The CDR3 has 14 residues. The germline V gene encodes CDR1 MNHEY and CDR2 SVGAGI. The PCR used 60 Vbeta and 13 Jbeta primers. Sequenced by immunoSEQ multiplex PCR; TCRdb stores in-frame clones only, minus some. This table holds some 150,000 clones, 70% to 80% found once. This clone was picked up a small number of times. Its specificity is unknown. This chain connects TRBV6-5 to TRBJ1-1, with D perhaps TRBD1 (5 bases). The material sequenced was PBMCs. This TCR came from a man aged 35 to 55 in good health and CMV-seronegative. The CDR3 bases are TGTGCCAGCAGCTCCACAGGCACGGGCACTGAAGCTTTCTTT. Translating gives CASSSTGTGTEAFF.